This TCR beta chain was identified during a study of T cells in Graves' hyperthyroidism and ophthalmopathy (dated by TCRdb to about 2019). Some background on the complete study: Peripheral blood samples were taken at initial diagnosis, before any treatment was given. TCR Vbeta CDR3 sequencing of roughly 140 peripheral blood samples (roughly 43 ophthalmopathy, about 74 hyperthyroidism and roughly 17 progressor patients) is reported in the paper. Following sampling, methimazole starting at 30 mg daily was given to hyperthyroidism patients, and high-dose intravenous methylprednisolone was given to ophthalmopathy patients. An independent validation cohort of under 20 hyperthyroidism patients and 17 patients who later progressed to ophthalmopathy tested prospective prediction of ophthalmopathy. The roughly 90 discovery patients were divided at random into training and test sets in a 7:3 ratio. To identify TCR V-J signatures that set the groups apart, the researchers used a discovery cohort of about a hundred patients, made up of roughly 40 with Graves' ophthalmopathy and 57 with stable Graves' hyperthyroidism. In over five Graves' hyperthyroidism patients, the study also compared T-cell repertoires from thyroid tissue with T-cell repertoires from blood. Study-level results and caveats: Most expanded thyroid clonotypes (frequency above 0.001) were also detected in blood, a finding suggesting that blood repertoires may reflect thyroid immune responses. A model built on a 13 V-J signature distinguished ophthalmopathy from stable hyperthyroidism, reaching roughly 88% sensitivity and about 81% specificity in cross-validation and 80%/75% in testing. In validation, progression to ophthalmopathy was predicted by the model with almost 71% sensitivity and 72.22% specificity, a median of approximately 6.5 months before onset. No statistical method was used to fix the sample size in advance, and group allocation was not hidden from the investigators.

From the cysteine through the phenylalanine, the CDR3 covers 10 amino acids. Here the CDR3 DNA is all that survives: 30 bases in frame from base 1. The germline V gene (reference sequence) provides CDR1 DFQATT and CDR2 SNEGSKA. Moderately to severely active disease, a Clinical Activity Score of at least 3, a NOSPECS grade of at least 4, and a duration under 3 months were present in ophthalmopathy patients. Patients with uncontrolled infections, other autoimmune diseases, pregnancy or lactation were excluded. Clinical symptoms, serum thyroxine and TRAb, thyroid ultrasound, and orbital computed tomography formed the basis for the diagnoses. PBMCs were separated from roughly 10 ml of fresh peripheral blood using Ficoll-Paque density gradient centrifugation. Trizol reagent was used to extract total RNA, and RNA quality was then checked on an Agilent 2100 Bioanalyzer. TCR beta CDR3 regions were amplified from RNA transcripts. The first round of RT-PCR for the TCR CDR3 was performed with the HTBI primer set and the Qiagen OneStep RT-PCR kit. A second multiplex PCR round built the libraries, followed by size selection and purification. The libraries were sequenced on an Illumina HiSeq2000 using paired-end 100 bp reads. Concerning the study's data processing: SOAPnuke was used to process the raw data, throwing out any read that contained adapters or uncalled bases, had a mean Phred below 15, or lacked an exact constant-primer or identifier match. High-quality paired reads were merged using COPE v1.2.5, and each unique nucleotide sequence was defined as a clonotype. MiTCR v1.1 was used to align clonotypes to the IMGT TRBV, TRBD and TRBJ reference segments. Only V-J combinations with frequency above 0.0001, covering 99% to 99.2% of repertoires, were analysed. A TCS score was defined as the ratio of F50 (clonal expansion) to E x V (chaos), with BLOSUM62-based TCRdist applied between CDR3 peptides within each V-J. Welch's t-statistics and random forest reduced roughly 540 V-J features to roughly 13, which were used in a naive Bayes classifier (R e1071). Using fastp trimming at Q25 and MiXCR clonotype assembly, TCRdb reanalyzed the public sequencing data and kept in-frame beta chains. Entries that share a CDR3 protein sequence are merged under the most common genes and DNA. The authors' filters were not applied to this entry. This sample comprises around 500,000 distinct CDR3 sequences, 22% of them detected only once. The top ten constitute less than 65% of the sample.

Turning to this clonotype: Its target antigen remains unknown. No quality values exist for individual bases; no much larger clone is one base distant.

The chain is assembled from TRBV20-1 and TRBJ2-1, with TRBD2 tentatively as D gene (5 bases match). Sample: blood. This receptor was taken from a woman in her 70s with Graves' ophthalmopathy. The CDR3 reads as follows: CVGDNNEQFF. The bases read TGCGTCGGGGATAACAATGAGCAGTTCTTC.